This T cell receptor beta chain appears in the sequencing data of a study of tumor-infiltrating lymphocytes in primary liver carcinoma. The V and J ends lost 8 bases and 0 bases respectively, with 11 bases between them. This CDR3 is built from 13 residues. Both RNA and DNA were isolated together from about 20-30 mg of bulk tissue that had not been sorted. Researchers generated TCR beta cDNA from 500 to 600 ng of total RNA, relying on a constant-region primer. Libraries covering TCR beta were generated through three nested multiplex PCR rounds (using a slightly modified ARM-PCR). A C-beta reverse primer was combined with TRBV1-TRBV30 forward primers in the first two PCR rounds, and each round had approximately 10 cycles. TCRdb passed the multiplex PCR reads through MiXCR, listing each CDR3 protein once. The sample has approximately 110,000 distinct CDR3 sequences; 60% to 70% are singletons. On this clonotype itself: A much larger clone sits a single nucleotide away, making a read error possible.

The TCR sequence derives from a woman aged 55-75 years with primary liver carcinoma and hepatitis B virus infection. This chain uses TRBV12-3 or TRBV12-4 with TRBJ2-7; weak D call: TRBD2 (6 bases). The sample taken for sequencing was liver tumor tissue from sampling region 1. Regarding subset: tumor region T1, superior pole. This chain's CDR3 is CASAIGSSYEQYF. For the CDR3, the DNA is TGTGCCAGCGCGATCGGGAGCTCCTACGAGCAGTACTTC.